The 10 T cell receptor beta chains reported below all come from one sample, sequenced in a study of T cell responses to AZD1222 COVID-19 vaccine. TCRdb's copy holds only in-frame clones and misses some; the assay was immunoSEQ multiplex PCR. Of 130,000 to 150,000 clones in the sample, about 86% were seen once. Sequencing was performed on peripheral blood, taken 28 days after the second AZD1222 dose. Source of these receptors: an adult who received the AZD1222 COVID-19 vaccine.

Notes on this clone: The junction and the germline gene differ at one end; a read error may be behind it. The chain recombines TRBV7-9 with TRBJ1-3; the D is unclear. Germline loops: CDR1 SEHNR, CDR2 FQNEAQ (reference sequence). The length of the CDR3 is 14 residues. The CDR3 here is CASSLVSFSPDLGF. The CDR3 DNA is TGTGCCAGCAGCTTAGTCAGTTTCTCCCCCGATCTAGGTTTT.

The sample holds one count of this clone. The gene calls are TRBV29-1 and TRBJ1-2; D unclear. Germline V lookup: CDR1 SQVTM, CDR2 ANQGSEA. V was cut by 4 bases and J by 3 bases, with 6 bases left in between. CDR3 size: 11 residues. CDR3 in amino acids: CSVVGYYGYTF. CDR3 coding DNA: TGCAGCGTTGTAGGGTACTATGGCTACACCTTC.

V and J are TRBV11-2 and TRBJ1-3; 9 nucleotides line up with TRBD1. This CDR3 spans 16 amino acids. CDR1 and CDR2 (germline): SGHAT, FQNNGV. J lost 0 bases, V lost 5 bases, and 5 bases had no gene match. The chain's CDR3 is CASSRTGVSSGNTIYF. The CDR3 DNA reads TGTGCCAGCAGCCGGACAGGGGTGTCCTCTGGAAACACCATATATTTT.

The chain uses TRBV27 and TRBJ2-3; 7 bases line up with TRBD1. The CDR3 length is 15 residues. Per the germline V gene, CDR1 is MNHEY and CDR2 is SMNVEV (reference sequence). J lost 0 bases, V lost 4 bases, and 4 bases had no gene match. CDR3 sequence: CASSSMTGSTDTQYF. Here the CDR3 DNA reads TGTGCCAGCAGTTCAATGACAGGGAGCACAGATACGCAGTATTTT.

This chain uses TRBV7-9 with TRBJ1-5; a possible D gene is TRBD1 (5 bases). In germline, CDR1 is SEHNR, CDR2 FQNEAQ (reference sequence). There are 16 residues in the CDR3. Trimming took off 1 base at V and 3 bases at J, with 13 bases between the two ends. CDR3 residues: CASSLVEGPLNQPQHF. Here the CDR3 DNA reads TGTGCCAGCAGCTTAGTAGAGGGACCCCTCAATCAGCCCCAGCATTTT.

The chain couples TRBV6-1 to TRBJ1-1, with a tentative D call TRBD1 (5 bases). The CDR3 has 14 residues. V was cut by 3 bases and J by 1 base, with 9 bases left in between. Germline CDR1 MNHNS, CDR2 SASEGT. This CDR3 reads CASSDGGTNTEAFF. The CDR3 nucleotides read TGTGCCAGCAGTGACGGAGGGACGAACACTGAAGCTTTCTTT.

The V and J genes are TRBV19 and TRBJ2-1; possible D gene TRBD2, 6 bases. V dropped 7 bases and J dropped 8 bases, with 21 bases sitting between them. The germline V gene has CDR1 LNHDA and CDR2 SQIVND (reference sequence). The CDR3 has 15 residues. The CDR3 nucleotides read TGTGCCAGTACCCTGGGGGGACTGGGCTCGGATGAGCAGTTCTTC. Protein: CASTLGGLGSDEQFF.

This chain uses TRBV2 with TRBJ1-2; 7 positions match TRBD1. The CDR3 covers 13 residues. Germline assignment: CDR1 SNHLY and CDR2 FYNNEI. J gave up 5 bases and V 6 bases, and 6 bases lay outside the gene matches. DNA for the CDR3: TGTGCCAGCAGCCTTAGGGGGCCATATGGCTACACCTTC. Amino acids: CASSLRGPYGYTF.

The V call is TRBV16, the J call TRBJ1-3, with D unclear. V lost 2 bases, J lost 9 bases, and 2 bases lay in between. Germline CDR1 reads KGHSY; CDR2 reads FQNENV. This CDR3 is built from 10 residues. The CDR3 region is CASSQSTIYF. In DNA, the CDR3 is TGTGCCAGCAGCCAAAGCACCATATATTTT.

This clone was counted a few times. The same CDR3 also results from other DNA sequences found in this sample. V usage is TRBV2 and J usage is TRBJ1-5; D uncertain. V was trimmed by 6 bases and J by 0 bases, leaving 6 bases between them. CDR1 and CDR2 (germline): SNHLY, FYNNEI. The CDR3 consists of 13 residues. The CDR3, as DNA: TGTGCCAGCAGAGGTGATAGCAATCAGCCCCAGCATTTT. As protein: CASRGDSNQPQHF.